A selection of T cell receptor beta chains follows, all from one sample in a study of T cell responses to AZD1222 COVID-19 vaccine. Sequenced by immunoSEQ multiplex PCR; TCRdb stores in-frame clones only, minus some. The data contain about 110,000 clones, more than 70% of them singletons. The sample consisted of peripheral blood, taken on day 0 of MenACWY control vaccination. The receptor set was obtained from an adult in good health. The CDR3 runs from the conserved cysteine through the conserved F or W. D genes are given only for firm matches. Part of the rows lack a size; the others show once, few, many or a class for expanded clones.

V gene	D gene	J gene	clone size	CDR3 protein	CDR3 DNA
TRBV4-1	-	TRBJ1-1	-	CASSQDRWGWVDKVDAEAFF	TGCGCCAGCAGCCAAGATCGGTGGGGGTGGGTTGATAAGGTAGACGCTGAAGCTTTCTTT
TRBV5-4	TRBD1	TRBJ2-1	-	CASSRGREDRGFPNEQFF	TGTGCCAGCAGCCGGGGTCGGGAAGACAGGGGTTTTCCCAATGAGCAGTTCTTC
TRBV5-5	-	TRBJ2-7	-	CASSVIRGTYEQYF	TGTGCCAGCAGCGTGATTAGGGGTACCTACGAGCAGTACTTC
TRBV7-2	-	TRBJ2-5	-	CARLVDGEETQYF	TGTGCCAGATTAGTGGACGGAGAAGAGACCCAGTACTTC
TRBV7-6	-	TRBJ1-1	-	CASSPVGGTEAFF	TGTGCCAGCAGCCCCGTGGGTGGCACTGAAGCTTTCTTT
TRBV9	-	TRBJ1-6	-	CASSGLNSPLHF	TGTGCCAGCAGCGGCCTTAATTCACCCCTCCACTTT
TRBV5-6	-	TRBJ2-7	-	CASSAFYEQYF	TGTGCCAGCAGCGCCTTCTACGAGCAGTACTTC
TRBV10-3	TRBD1	TRBJ2-7	-	CAIRTGGIYEQYF	TGTGCCATCAGAACAGGGGGCATATACGAGCAGTACTTC
TRBV27	-	TRBJ1-2	-	CASTTTLGDGYTF	TGTGCCAGCACCACGACCTTGGGGGACGGCTACACCTTC
TRBV21-1	-	TRBJ2-3	-	CASSKDPAGRSVTDTQYF	TGTGCCAGCAGCAAAGATCCGGCAGGGCGAAGCGTGACAGATACGCAGTATTTT
TRBV6-1	-	TRBJ1-1	-	CASSEVAQRTEAFF	TGTGCCAGCAGTGAAGTGGCTCAGAGGACTGAAGCTTTCTTT
TRBV7-8	-	TRBJ2-3	-	CASSLVHNQPDTQYF	TGTGCCAGCAGCTTAGTACACAACCAGCCAGATACGCAGTATTTT
TRBV10-2	TRBD2	TRBJ2-2	-	CASSSLGARGLAPGELFF	TGCGCCAGCAGCTCCCTCGGGGCTAGGGGACTAGCGCCCGGGGAGCTGTTTTTT
TRBV5-4	TRBD1	TRBJ2-7	-	CASSSRDRVYEQYF	TGTGCCAGCAGCTCCCGGGACAGGGTGTACGAGCAGTACTTC
TRBV19	-	TRBJ2-7	-	CASSPSWTLSGEQYF	TGTGCCAGTAGTCCCTCCTGGACTCTCTCGGGGGAGCAGTACTTC
TRBV7-2	-	TRBJ1-1	-	CASSTRGGNTEAFF	TGTGCCAGCAGCACCCGGGGAGGGAACACTGAAGCTTTCTTT
TRBV11-2	TRBD1	TRBJ1-2	-	CASSLAGGAGAGYTF	TGTGCCAGCAGCTTAGCAGGGGGGGCAGGGGCTGGCTACACCTTC
TRBV7-2	-	TRBJ1-1	-	CASSQLYRVNRDMNTEAFF	TGTGCCAGCAGCCAACTATACCGGGTGAACAGGGACATGAACACTGAAGCTTTCTTT
TRBV4-3	-	TRBJ1-2	-	CASSQNSRDQADGYTF	TGCGCCAGCAGCCAAAATTCTCGGGACCAAGCGGATGGCTACACCTTC
TRBV19	-	TRBJ2-1	-	CASTSGKAPNNEQFF	TGTGCCAGTACCTCAGGAAAGGCCCCAAACAATGAGCAGTTCTTC
TRBV7-6	-	TRBJ1-5	-	CASSLDRKGSNQPQHF	TGTGCCAGCAGTCTCGACAGAAAAGGTTCCAATCAGCCCCAGCATTTT
TRBV7-2	-	TRBJ2-1	-	CASSLAVSDWEQFF	TGTGCCAGCAGCTTAGCGGTCAGTGATTGGGAGCAGTTCTTC
TRBV29-1	-	TRBJ1-5	-	CSVRQGPNQPQHF	TGCAGCGTTCGTCAGGGGCCGAATCAGCCCCAGCATTTT
TRBV7-3	-	TRBJ2-3	-	CASSLSISTDTQYF	TGTGCCAGCAGCTTATCCATTAGCACAGATACGCAGTATTTT
TRBV19	-	TRBJ2-2	-	CASRPGQTNTGELFF	TGTGCCAGTAGGCCCGGACAAACGAACACCGGGGAGCTGTTTTTT
TRBV7-3	-	TRBJ1-1	-	CASSPNRDTEAFF	TGTGCCAGCAGCCCGAACAGGGACACTGAAGCTTTCTTT
TRBV11-2	-	TRBJ1-1	-	CASSLSGSQNTEAFF	TGTGCCAGCAGCTTAAGTGGCAGCCAGAACACTGAAGCTTTCTTT
TRBV5-4	-	TRBJ1-2	-	CASSSALGGTNYGYTF	TGTGCCAGCAGCTCCGCTTTAGGGGGAACTAACTATGGCTACACCTTC
TRBV12-5	-	TRBJ1-2	-	CASGRDNYGYTF	TGTGCTAGTGGACGGGACAACTATGGCTACACCTTC
TRBV9	TRBD1	TRBJ2-7	-	CASSVGETGVNEQYF	TGTGCCAGCAGCGTTGGTGAGACAGGGGTTAACGAGCAGTACTTC
TRBV30	-	TRBJ1-2	-	CAWSVRPGDYGYTF	TGTGCCTGGAGTGTACGCCCGGGAGACTATGGCTACACCTTC
TRBV6-2/TRBV6-3	-	TRBJ2-7	-	CASSQDFGQYF	TGTGCCAGCAGTCAGGACTTTGGGCAGTACTTC
TRBV5-1	-	TRBJ1-2	-	CASSLVGGDNYGYTF	TGCGCCAGCAGCTTGGTTGGAGGGGACAACTATGGCTACACCTTC
TRBV27	-	TRBJ2-2	-	CASSFRAWGARTGELFF	TGTGCCAGCAGTTTCCGGGCATGGGGGGCTCGCACCGGGGAGCTGTTTTTT
TRBV19	TRBD1	TRBJ1-2	-	CATSKQGADYGYTF	TGTGCCACCTCGAAACAGGGGGCTGACTATGGCTACACCTTC
TRBV19	-	TRBJ1-1	-	CASSPAGGNTEAFF	TGTGCCAGTAGTCCGGCCGGAGGGAACACTGAAGCTTTCTTT
TRBV11-2	-	TRBJ1-5	-	CASSLDLGEGYSNQPQHF	TGTGCCAGCAGCTTAGATCTGGGTGAAGGGTATAGCAATCAGCCCCAGCATTTT
TRBV29-1	-	TRBJ1-1	-	CSVVWTMNTEAFF	TGCAGCGTTGTTTGGACAATGAACACTGAAGCTTTCTTT
TRBV6-5	TRBD1	TRBJ1-1	-	CATHPGQGAVAFF	TGTGCCACCCACCCGGGACAGGGGGCGGTGGCTTTCTTT
TRBV24-1	-	TRBJ2-6	once	CATSDAGANVLTF	TGTGCCACCAGTGATGCTGGGGCCAACGTCCTGACTTTC
TRBV6-1	TRBD1	TRBJ1-4	-	CASSENRGSEKLFF	TGTGCCAGCAGTGAAAACAGGGGAAGTGAAAAACTGTTTTTT
TRBV6-5	TRBD1	TRBJ1-2	-	CASSYETGDYYGYTF	TGTGCCAGCAGTTACGAGACAGGGGACTACTATGGCTACACCTTC
TRBV27	-	TRBJ1-5	-	CASRSGSRNQPQHF	TGTGCCAGCAGGTCAGGGTCGCGCAATCAGCCCCAGCATTTT
TRBV7-9	-	TRBJ2-5	-	CASSRTASQETQYF	TGTGCCAGCAGCCGGACAGCGTCACAAGAGACCCAGTACTTC
TRBV28	-	TRBJ1-5	-	CASSLRRGWGQPQHF	TGTGCCAGCAGTTTAAGAAGGGGGTGGGGTCAGCCCCAGCATTTT
TRBV4-1	-	TRBJ2-2	-	CASSWVLGTGELFF	TGCGCCAGCAGTTGGGTCTTAGGCACCGGGGAGCTGTTTTTT